This TCR beta chain was found in a study of cytomegalovirus exposure and HLA in healthy donors (dated by TCRdb to the late 2010s). Broadly, across the study: According to an earlier analysis of 587 of the donors, about 179 million T cells yielded some 120 million unique TCR beta sequences and 276 Gb of sequence data. Class I and class II HLA loci were covered by the typing at four-digit resolution. A later analysis re-analyzed previously published TCR beta repertoires from approximately 700 donors and added high-resolution HLA genotyping to study TCR occurrence patterns. All discovery cohort repertoires had been generated using a single sequencing platform. A separate validation cohort of more than 100 different subjects was used in addition to the roughly 720-subject first cohort. An earlier analysis of 587 of the donors used high-throughput TCR beta sequencing to judge whether each TCR beta V gene segment behaved as functional or pseudogenic. The study aimed to test whether signatures of past pathogen exposure could be identified by cataloging public T cell receptors. In the later analysis, no new phenotypic data were used to find candidate immune exposures; instead, reliance was placed on TCR beta sequences and their occurrence across donors. Donor age, sex, ethnicity and CMV serostatus were collected together with the repertoire data. Of the roughly 390 genotyped donors, 81% fell in the genetic ancestry cluster associated with self-reported Caucasian donors. The study combined high-throughput TCR immunosequencing, statistical association of individual TCRs with disease status, and machine learning to predict cytomegalovirus infection status. Roughly 300 gigabases of sequencing data and approximately 80 million unique TCR sequences were included in an early release covering over 600 HLA-typed donors. Four or five DR-DQ haplotypes were treated as single units for association and clustering because of strong linkage in the cohort. Typing coverage varied by locus: about 620-630 donors for A, B, C, DRB1 and DQB1; approximately 520 for DQA1; approximately 570 for DPA1; under 490 for DPB1. Using immunosequencing, the study profiled T cell repertoires from some 670 subjects and related those repertoires to cytomegalovirus serostatus. A later genetic analysis took genome-wide SNP genotypes for about 55% of the 666 donors and used that subset as a discovery cohort. Among some 410 genotyped donors of the cohort, an average of 235,054 unique TCR beta nucleotide sequences were sequenced per donor, around 20% of them non-productive. Beyond this particular receptor, the publication reports: According to the authors, the approach could potentially be generalized to other disease states and immunological phenotypes. A few of the identified cytomegalovirus-associated TCR beta chains were confirmed in vitro to be specific for cytomegalovirus antigens. Compared with equally common non-associated chains, HLA-associated TCR beta chains in a later analysis were more clonally expanded and had lower generation probabilities. At a false discovery rate of 0.05, a later analysis linked 16,951 TCR beta sequences to specific HLA alleles. Some IMGT-functional V segments, including TRBV6-2 and TRBV6-3, could not be told apart with the 87-base-pair reads, so those segments were excluded. Because HLA typing was unavailable for some donors at each locus, only the typed subset was used in association tests. V-gene and J-gene trimming of TCR beta chains was associated with a missense DCLRE1C variant in a later genetic analysis, and the association was replicated in an independent cohort. A further reported finding was that TCR beta sequences accurately predicted the HLA-A and HLA-B alleles for most subjects in the first cohort. Roughly uniform sequencing depth across donors was assumed in presence/absence analyses, although this assumption may not hold. Most TCR sequences were observed very rarely across donors, whereas some public TCRs were present in many individuals. In the study, some 160 TCR beta chains were listed as associated with cytomegalovirus. The classifier was reported to diagnose cytomegalovirus status with high specificity and sensitivity in both the original and validation cohorts. This cohort had only TCR beta chains sequenced, and the lack of alpha or paired-chain data limited which features could be detected. In a later analysis, most CMV-associated TCR beta chains were found to appear HLA-restricted, with HLA associations seemingly driven largely by CMV exposure. The only immune exposure information available for the cohort was CMV serostatus. When HLA alleles, especially DR and DQ, strongly co-occurred, TCR associations were difficult to assign to individual alleles. A later analysis reported that several top co-occurrence clusters appeared linked to parvovirus B19, influenza, CMV and Epstein-Barr virus. A later genetic analysis reported fewer N-insertions in productive TCRs among donors in an Asian-associated ancestry cluster than the roughly 700-donor mean. A later analysis found that TCR association rates varied across HLA loci, with DRB1 alleles showing the most associated TCRs and HLA-C alleles the fewest. Linkage disequilibrium might explain the correlated functional status among segregating V segments, but an unknown experimental factor could not be ruled out. Because counts were too low, roughly 18 rarely observed V segments, including chromosome 9 orphons, were left out of the earlier analysis of approximately 580 of the donors. Broadly in line with IMGT annotations, most TCR beta V segments showed up in productive rearrangements about 87% or about 30% of the time in an earlier analysis of 587 of the donors. The sequencing pipeline was judged likely to have produced a cluster of highly shared sequence variants as a technical artifact.

The germline V gene yields SGHTS for CDR1 and YDEGEE for CDR2. V drops 2 bases and J drops 5 bases, leaving 10 bases in between. Measured from the cysteine to the phenylalanine, the CDR3 is 13 residues long. Only the CDR3 region is kept as DNA, spanning 39 bases read in frame from base 1. This clone was seen a few times. The target of this receptor is not known. It has no much larger one-base neighbor in the sample; base qualities were not kept. The cohort consisted of more than 650 healthy bone marrow donors. All cohort members were sampled while nominally healthy, although unrecorded immune exposures were likely present. The donor tested CMV seronegative and was one of the 352 seronegative cohort members. A peripheral blood sample was provided by each donor, and peripheral blood mononuclear cells were used for TCR beta sequencing. Genomic DNA extraction from the blood cell samples was performed with the Qiagen DNeasy Blood Extraction Kit.

Libraries were constructed by the immunoSEQ multiplex PCR assay. For the multiplex PCR, a mixture combining 60 forward primers for TCR Vbeta segments and 13 reverse primers for TCR Jbeta segments was used. The CDR3 region of rearranged TCR beta genes was amplified from genomic DNA with a multiplex PCR assay. The amplified TCR beta libraries were sequenced on the Illumina HiSeq System as 87-base-pair reads. The study's own analysis went as follows. In a later analysis, roughly 80 million unique TCR beta chains were counted across the 500 to 850 repertoires, and roughly 9.9 million of these chains were shared by at least two donors. To remove PCR and sequencing errors, raw reads were error-corrected and collapsed into unique sequences using a nearest-neighbor algorithm that merged closely related sequences. Alignment of CDR3 sequences to IMGT reference sequences was used to assign V, D and J gene segments. For a sequence to be retained, a match of at least six nucleotides was required to both a V gene segment and a J gene segment. A rearrangement counted as productive if the CDR3 had no stop codons and remained in frame with V and J, and every other rearrangement counted as non-productive. Following IMGT convention, CDR3 was defined as the stretch from the second conserved V-encoded cysteine up to the conserved J-encoded phenylalanine. The earlier analysis of 500 to 650 of the donors excluded any sequence lacking an unambiguous match to a single V gene segment. In an earlier analysis of about 590 of the donors, a V segment was called functional when productive rearrangements were above 56.7%, and segregating when the standard deviation between donors exceeded 5%. To diagnose cytomegalovirus status from the catalog of TCR beta chain sequences, a statistical classification framework was built. A later analysis assigned V and J genes by comparing TCR nucleotide sequences with IMGT/GENE-DB human TR gene sequences. In a later analysis, CDR3 sequences and most-parsimonious VDJ recombination scenarios were assigned using the TCRdist pipeline. In a later analysis, every TCR beta chain was defined by the combination of its CDR3 amino acid sequence and its V-gene family, and reads without a unique V-gene family were dropped. A later analysis removed 550 to 650 highly shared, low-generation-probability nucleotide sequences to deal with suspected cross-contamination and a sequencing artifact. In a later analysis, a clonal expansion index for each public chain was calculated from normalized within-repertoire ranks of inferred template counts. In a later analysis, generation probabilities were computed with a VDJ recombination model fitted to out-of-frame rearrangements, and the resulting probabilities were checked against IGoR. A later analysis scored TCR-TCR, TCR-HLA and TCR-CMV co-occurrence with hypergeometric tests, applying a repertoire-size bias correction to TCR pairs. False discovery rates were estimated in a later analysis by permuting HLA or CMV assignments 20 times. In a later analysis, co-occurring TCRs were grouped using DBSCAN, with TCRdist sequence similarity added in when clustering inside HLA-allele-positive subsets. Repertoires with fewer than 30,000 or more than 120,000 public chains were left out of co-occurrence clustering, as were about 5 repertoires with anomalous nucleotide sharing. Sourced from immuneACCESS, this table was stored by TCRdb with only in-frame sequences that have V and J called. A share of the clones is absent; for the studies checked, an unresolved V gene accounts for under half, and the remainder has no known explanation. The DNA gave D and trimming, while V, J and clone size come from that table. This sample gives about 140,000 clones in total; about 79% of them show up just once. Approximately 2.8% of the sample is taken by the ten largest.

This chain is built from TRBV5-8 and TRBJ1-2; the D gene identity is not certain. This receptor was obtained from a male donor in good health and CMV-seronegative. Sequenced input: PBMCs. The CDR3 here reads CASSFAGSYGYTF. The DNA sequence is given as TGTGCCAGCAGCTTTGCAGGTTCATATGGCTACACCTTC.